This T cell receptor (beta chain) originates from a study of blood T cells in healthy people across ages. Study findings and constraints: With donor CMV status unknown, expanded clonotype changes were possibly confounded.

This clonotype was detected only a few times. The antigen is undetermined. Researchers collected roughly 9.8 milliliters of peripheral blood from every single donor. Germline-derived CDR1 and CDR2 are MDHEN and SYDVKM. The CDR3 extends over 14 amino acids. Trimming stripped 6 bases from V and 0 bases from J, with 9 bases between. A J-beta primer mix and a sample-barcoded 5' primer were used in a second PCR of about 7 to 12 cycles. TCRdb re-called the 5' RACE reads with MiXCR, one entry per CDR3 protein. This sample has 800,000 to 900,000 distinct CDR3 sequences, with about 62% found just once. The TCR was taken from a man aged 25 to 40 in good health. The sample consisted of blood. The rearrangement uses TRBV28 and TRBJ1-3; D perhaps matches TRBD1 (6 bases). The CDR3 nucleotides are TGTGCCAGCAGGGGAGGGGGCTCTGGAAACACCATATATTTT. It encodes CASRGGGSGNTIYF.